Below, 17 T cell receptor beta chains from the same sample are listed, as sequenced in a study of blood T cell repertoires in COVID-19 (dated by TCRdb to about 2020). The library came from the immunoSEQ multiplex PCR assay. This is the immuneACCESS table as TCRdb keeps it, with only in-frame sequences that have V and J called. A part of the clones is gone; compared with another copy, unresolved V genes explain less than half, and the rest is unexplained. The sample table shows 320,000 or so clones, and 88% are seen once. In total, the top ten clones hold under 6% of the sample. The sequenced sample was PBMCs or T cells enriched from blood (not recorded which). Receptors were obtained from a man aged 25-40 years who had recovered from COVID-19.

The chain is built from TRBV7-6 and TRBJ2-2; no firm D call. CDR3 length equals 12 residues. The ends were cut back, 5 bases at V and 2 bases at J, with 3 bases in the middle. Germline V gene lookup returns CDR1 SGHVS and CDR2 FNYEAQ. CDR3 nucleotide sequence: TGTGCCAGCAGCCTAAACACCGGGGAGCTGTTTTTT. It translates to CASSLNTGELFF.

The rearrangement links TRBV27 to TRBJ2-6, with D possibly TRBD2 on 5 matching bases. V lost 4 bases and J lost 2, with 12 bases in between. This CDR3 has 16 residues. Germline V lookup: CDR1 MNHEY, CDR2 SMNVEV (reference sequence). The CDR3 loop is CASSYEGSAGANVLTF. Here the CDR3 DNA reads TGTGCCAGCAGTTATGAGGGAAGCGCTGGGGCCAACGTCCTGACTTTC.

The chain links TRBV21-1 to TRBJ2-1; the table calls TRBD1, which could not be checked here. TRBV21-1 is a known pseudogene. The CDR3 is 15 amino acids. CDR3 protein: CASSLGQGASGEQFF. The DNA of the CDR3 is TGTGCCAGCAGCCTGGGACAGGGGGCTAGCGGTGAGCAGTTCTTC.

J is TRBJ2-1 and V is TRBV7-3, with a weak D call TRBD2 (6 bases). CDR3 size: 17 residues. From germline, CDR1 is SGHTA and CDR2 FQGTGA. The V end lost 5 bases, the J end lost 3 bases, and 20 bases lay between the germline ends. CDR3 sequence: CASSPAGSAGNYNEQFF. The CDR3 coding sequence is TGTGCCAGCAGCCCGGCGGGGTCGGCAGGGAACTACAATGAGCAGTTCTTC.

This chain links TRBV7-2 with TRBJ1-1; maybe TRBD1 (5 bases). CDR3 length equals 12 residues. CDR1 is SGHTA and CDR2 is FQGNSA in the germline V gene. Trimming removed 3 bases at V and 7 bases at J, with 9 bases between. The CDR3 sequence is CASSLSGVEAFF. CDR3 nucleotide sequence: TGTGCCAGCAGCTTGTCGGGGGTTGAAGCTTTCTTT.

This clone has ten or more counts. The V and J genes are TRBV19 and TRBJ1-2; 10 positions agree with TRBD1. The V and J ends lost 5 bases and 4 bases, in that order; junction bases with no gene match: 10. Germline CDR1 reads LNHDA; CDR2 reads SQIVND (reference sequence). The CDR3 sequence is 16 residues long. The CDR3 reads CASSPRGGTGAYGYTF. As DNA, the CDR3 is TGTGCCAGTAGTCCACGCGGTGGGACAGGGGCCTATGGCTACACCTTC.

The chain combines TRBV19 with TRBJ2-1; TRBD2 agrees at 8 bases. This CDR3 comprises 15 residues. The V and J ends lost 3 bases and 4 bases, in that order; junction bases with no gene match: 5. Germline V lookup: CDR1 LNHDA, CDR2 SQIVND (reference sequence). CDR3 coding DNA: TGTGCCAGTAGTATCCAGACTAGCGCATACAATGAGCAGTTCTTC. Its protein product is CASSIQTSAYNEQFF.

This chain links TRBV5-1 with TRBJ2-3; 10 bases map to TRBD2. The CDR3 is made up of 16 amino acids. Trimming took 4 bases from V and 7 from J; bases not matched to a gene: 12. Germline-derived CDR1 and CDR2 are SGHRS and YFSETQ. DNA for the CDR3: TGCGCCAGCAGCCCGTCCTCAGCGGGGGGGCCACATACGCAGTATTTT. Protein sequence: CASSPSSAGGPHTQYF.

This sequence joins TRBV11-2 and TRBJ2-7, with a weak D call TRBD2 (5 bases). The CDR3 sequence is 13 residues long. Trimming removed 5 bases at V and 7 bases at J, with 15 bases between. The germline gives CDR1 SGHAT, CDR2 FQNNGV. The CDR3 reads CASSQFAGREQYF. CDR3 in DNA: TGTGCCAGCAGCCAGTTCGCGGGCAGAGAGCAGTACTTC.

The chain is built from TRBV5-1 and TRBJ2-1; 12 bases map to TRBD1. The CDR3 is made up of 16 amino acids. The germline V gene encodes CDR1 SGHRS and CDR2 YFSETQ. Trimming cost V 0 bases and J 6 bases; bases outside gene matches: 4. CDR3 amino acids: CASSLGGQGAFNEQFF. The CDR3, as DNA: TGCGCCAGCAGCTTGGGGGGACAGGGGGCTTTCAATGAGCAGTTCTTC.

The chain carries TRBV10-3 and TRBJ2-5, with D maybe TRBD2 (5 bases). The germline V gene encodes CDR1 ENHRY and CDR2 SYGVKD. The CDR3 extends over 13 amino acids. V shed 10 bases and J shed 5 bases, with 17 bases lying between them. DNA for the CDR3: TGTGCCACTATGGACGGGATCCGCGAGACCCAGTACTTC. The encoded protein is CATMDGIRETQYF.

The V gene is TRBV18, the J gene TRBJ2-5; 10 bases are shared with TRBD2. Trimming at V came to 5 bases and at J to 5 bases, leaving 8 bases not matched to a gene. This CDR3 has 15 residues. CDR1 is KGHSH, CDR2 LQKENI, per germline. The CDR3 protein is CASSVSGGAGETQYF. The CDR3 DNA sequence: TGTGCCAGCTCAGTCAGCGGGGGGGCCGGTGAGACCCAGTACTTC.

The chain uses TRBV12-3 or TRBV12-4 and TRBJ1-5; tentatively, D is TRBD1 (5 bases). CDR3 size: 13 residues. V lost 5 bases and J lost 6, with 11 bases in between. The CDR3 sequence: CASSPGIIQPQHF. In DNA form, the CDR3 reads TGTGCCAGCAGTCCAGGGATTATTCAGCCCCAGCATTTT.

This rearrangement joins TRBV18 to TRBJ1-5, with TRBD1 matching 9 bases. CDR3 length: 17 amino acids. Trimming cost V 3 bases and J 2 bases; bases outside gene matches: 8. Germline-derived CDR1 and CDR2 are KGHSH and LQKENI. This chain's CDR3 is CASSPGTGGGGNQPQHF. The CDR3 coding sequence is TGTGCCAGCTCACCGGGAACAGGGGGCGGTGGCAATCAGCCCCAGCATTTT.

J is TRBJ2-2 and V is TRBV11-3, with 9 positions matching TRBD2. CDR3 length: 16 residues. The ends lost 3 bases at V and 4 bases at J; junction bases unmatched: 6. Germline CDR1 is SGHNT and CDR2 is YENEEA. The CDR3 loop reads CASSLGLAGPTGELFF. The DNA for the CDR3 is TGTGCCAGCAGCTTGGGGCTAGCGGGGCCCACCGGGGAGCTGTTTTTT.

The chain couples TRBV18 to TRBJ2-3; TRBD1 is a possible D gene (6 bases). CDR3 size: 14 residues. V was shortened by 0 bases and J by 4 bases, with 8 bases between the two germline ends. The germline gives CDR1 KGHSH, CDR2 LQKENI. CDR3 protein: CASSPPTGPDTQYF. The CDR3 nucleotides read TGTGCCAGCTCACCACCGACAGGACCAGATACGCAGTATTTT.

This clone was observed once. The chain recombines TRBV5-6 with TRBJ1-4; D call uncertain. Between the trimmed V and J ends, which lost 2 bases and 4 bases, there was a span of 12 bases. This CDR3 has 15 residues. The germline CDR1 and CDR2 sequences are SGHDT and YYEEEE. As DNA, the CDR3 is TGTGCCAGCAGCTTAATGGGGAGCTATAATGAAAAACTGTTTTTT. Translation: CASSLMGSYNEKLFF.